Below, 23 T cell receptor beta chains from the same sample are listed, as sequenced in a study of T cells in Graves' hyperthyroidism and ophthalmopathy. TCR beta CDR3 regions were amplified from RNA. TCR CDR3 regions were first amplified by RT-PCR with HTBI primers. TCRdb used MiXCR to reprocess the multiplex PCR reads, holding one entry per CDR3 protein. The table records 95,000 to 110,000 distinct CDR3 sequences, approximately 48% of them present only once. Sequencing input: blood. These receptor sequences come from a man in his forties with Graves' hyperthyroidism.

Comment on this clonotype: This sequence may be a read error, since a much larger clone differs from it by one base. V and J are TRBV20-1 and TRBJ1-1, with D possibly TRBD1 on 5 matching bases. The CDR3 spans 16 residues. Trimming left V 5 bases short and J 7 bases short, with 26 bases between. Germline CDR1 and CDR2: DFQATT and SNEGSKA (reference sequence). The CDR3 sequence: CSAAKGTPPDLGEAFF. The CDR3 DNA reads TGCAGTGCTGCGAAAGGGACCCCGCCGGATCTTGGTGAAGCTTTCTTT.

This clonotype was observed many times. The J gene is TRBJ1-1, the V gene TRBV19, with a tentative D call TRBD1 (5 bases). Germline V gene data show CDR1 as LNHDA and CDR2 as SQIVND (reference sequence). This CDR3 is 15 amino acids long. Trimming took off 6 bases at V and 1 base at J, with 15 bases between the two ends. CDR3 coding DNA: TGTGCCAGTAGGCGTTCAGGGTCCTCGAACACTGAAGCTTTCTTT. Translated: CASRRSGSSNTEAFF.

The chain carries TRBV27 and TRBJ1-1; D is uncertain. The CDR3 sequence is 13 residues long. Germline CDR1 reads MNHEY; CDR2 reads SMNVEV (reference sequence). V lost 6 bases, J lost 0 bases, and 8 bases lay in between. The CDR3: CASSGRVNTEAFF. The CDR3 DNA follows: TGTGCCAGCAGCGGGAGGGTGAACACTGAAGCTTTCTTT.

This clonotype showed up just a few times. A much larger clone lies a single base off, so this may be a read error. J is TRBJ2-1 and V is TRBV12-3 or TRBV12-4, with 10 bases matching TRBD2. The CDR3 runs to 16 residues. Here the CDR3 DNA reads TGTGCCAGCAGTCCTAGCGGGGGCCGCTCCTACAATGAGCAGCTCTTC. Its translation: CASSPSGGRSYNEQLF.

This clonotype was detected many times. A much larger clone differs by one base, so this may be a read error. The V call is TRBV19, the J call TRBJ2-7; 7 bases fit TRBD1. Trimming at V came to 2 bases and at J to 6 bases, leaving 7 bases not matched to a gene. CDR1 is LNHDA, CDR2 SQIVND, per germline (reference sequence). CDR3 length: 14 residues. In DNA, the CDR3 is TGTGCCAGTAGTATATCGGGACAGTTATGCGAGCAGTACTTC. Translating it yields CASSISGQLCEQYF.

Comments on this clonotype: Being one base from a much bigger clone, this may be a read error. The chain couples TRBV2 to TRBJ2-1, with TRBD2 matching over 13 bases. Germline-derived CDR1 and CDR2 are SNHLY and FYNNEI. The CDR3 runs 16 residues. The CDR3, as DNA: TGTGCCAGCAGTGCGGGACTAGCGGGACCTGACAATGAGCGGTTCTTC. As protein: CASSAGLAGPDNERFF.

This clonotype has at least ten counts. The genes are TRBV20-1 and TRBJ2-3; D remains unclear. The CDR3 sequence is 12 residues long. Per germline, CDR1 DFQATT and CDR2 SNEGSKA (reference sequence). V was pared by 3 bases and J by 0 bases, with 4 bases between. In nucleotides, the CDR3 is TGCAGTGCTAGCGGGAGCACAGATACGCAGTATTTT. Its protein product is CSASGSTDTQYF.

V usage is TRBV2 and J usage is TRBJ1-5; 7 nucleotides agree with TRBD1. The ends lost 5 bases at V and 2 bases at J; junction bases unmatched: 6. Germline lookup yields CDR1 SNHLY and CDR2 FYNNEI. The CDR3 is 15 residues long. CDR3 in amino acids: CASSLTTGGNQPQHF. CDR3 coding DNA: TGTGCCAGCAGTTTGACTACAGGGGGCAATCAGCCCCAGCATTTT.

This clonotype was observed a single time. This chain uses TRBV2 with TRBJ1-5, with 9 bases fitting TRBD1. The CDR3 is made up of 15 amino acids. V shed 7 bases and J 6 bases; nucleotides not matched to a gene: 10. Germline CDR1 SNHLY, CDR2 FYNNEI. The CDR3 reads CASILQGAQGQPQHF. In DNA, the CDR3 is TGTGCCAGCATCCTACAGGGGGCTCAGGGTCAGCCCCAGCATTTT.

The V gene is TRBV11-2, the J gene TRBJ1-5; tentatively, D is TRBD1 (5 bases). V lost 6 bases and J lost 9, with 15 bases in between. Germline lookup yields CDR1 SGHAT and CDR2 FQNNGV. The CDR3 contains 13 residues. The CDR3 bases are TGTGCCAGCAGTTGGGGCTGGTGGCGGCCCCAGCATTTT. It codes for CASSWGWWRPQHF.

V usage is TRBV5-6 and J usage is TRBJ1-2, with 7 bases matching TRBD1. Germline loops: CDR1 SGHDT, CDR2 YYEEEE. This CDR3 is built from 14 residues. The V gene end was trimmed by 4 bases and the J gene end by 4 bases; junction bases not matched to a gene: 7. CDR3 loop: CASSPRWTGYGYTF. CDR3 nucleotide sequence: TGTGCCAGCAGCCCGCGATGGACAGGCTATGGCTACACCTTC. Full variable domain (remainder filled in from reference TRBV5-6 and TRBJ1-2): DAGVTQSPTHLIKTRGQQVTLRCSPKSGHDTVSWYQQALGQGPQFIFQYYEEEERQRGNFPDRFSGHQFPNYSSELNVNALLLGDSALYLCASSPRWTGYGYTFGSGTRLTVV.

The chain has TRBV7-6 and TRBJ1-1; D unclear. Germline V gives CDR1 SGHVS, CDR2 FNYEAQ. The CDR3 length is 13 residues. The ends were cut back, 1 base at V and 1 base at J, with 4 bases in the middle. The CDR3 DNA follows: TGTGCCAGCAGCTTAGTGCAGAACACTGAAGCTTTCTTT. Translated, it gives CASSLVQNTEAFF.

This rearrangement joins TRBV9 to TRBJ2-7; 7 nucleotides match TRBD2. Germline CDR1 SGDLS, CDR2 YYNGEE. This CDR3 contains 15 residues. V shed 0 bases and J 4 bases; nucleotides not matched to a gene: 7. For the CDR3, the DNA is TGTGCCAGCAGCGTAGAGGTGAGCGGGGCGTACGAGCAGTACTTC. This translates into CASSVEVSGAYEQYF.

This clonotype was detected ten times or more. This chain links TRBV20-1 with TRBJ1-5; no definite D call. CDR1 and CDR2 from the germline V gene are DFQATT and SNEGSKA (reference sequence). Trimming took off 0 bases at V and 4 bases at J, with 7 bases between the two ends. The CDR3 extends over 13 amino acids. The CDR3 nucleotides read TGCAGTGCTAGAGATGACATAAATCAGCCCCAGCATTTT. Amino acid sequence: CSARDDINQPQHF.

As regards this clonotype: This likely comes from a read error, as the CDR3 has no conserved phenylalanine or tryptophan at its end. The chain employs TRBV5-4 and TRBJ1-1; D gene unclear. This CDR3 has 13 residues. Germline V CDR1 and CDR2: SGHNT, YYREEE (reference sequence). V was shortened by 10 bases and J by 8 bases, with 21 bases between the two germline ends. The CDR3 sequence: CAWSILAGREAFV. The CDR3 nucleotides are TGTGCCTGGAGTATACTCGCCGGTCGGGAAGCTTTCGTT.

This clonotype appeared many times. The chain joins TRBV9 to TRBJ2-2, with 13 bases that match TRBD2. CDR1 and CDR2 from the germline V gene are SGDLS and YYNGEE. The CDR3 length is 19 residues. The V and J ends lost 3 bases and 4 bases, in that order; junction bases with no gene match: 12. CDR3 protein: CASSESRLAGGLRTGELFF. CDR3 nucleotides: TGTGCCAGCAGCGAAAGCAGACTAGCGGGAGGTTTACGCACCGGGGAGCTGTTTTTT.

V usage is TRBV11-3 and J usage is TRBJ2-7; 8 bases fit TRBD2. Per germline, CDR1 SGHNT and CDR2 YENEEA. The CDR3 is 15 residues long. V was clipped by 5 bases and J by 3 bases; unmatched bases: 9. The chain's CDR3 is CASSPGITSGYEQYF. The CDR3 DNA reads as TGTGCCAGCAGCCCAGGAATCACTAGCGGCTACGAGCAGTACTTC.

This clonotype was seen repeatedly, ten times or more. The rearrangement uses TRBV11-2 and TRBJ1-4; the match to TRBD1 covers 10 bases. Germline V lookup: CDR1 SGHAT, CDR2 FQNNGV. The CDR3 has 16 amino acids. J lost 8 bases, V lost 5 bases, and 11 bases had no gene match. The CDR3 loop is CASSPRSGTGDEKLFF. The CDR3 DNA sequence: TGTGCCAGCAGCCCGAGGAGCGGGACAGGGGACGAAAAACTGTTTTTT.

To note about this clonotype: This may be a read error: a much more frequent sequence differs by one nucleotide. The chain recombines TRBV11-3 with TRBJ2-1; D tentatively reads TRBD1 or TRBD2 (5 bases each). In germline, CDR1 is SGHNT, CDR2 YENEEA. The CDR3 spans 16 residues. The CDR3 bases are TGTGCCAGCAGCCACATATCGACAGACTACTACAATGAGCAGTCCTTC. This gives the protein CASSHISTDYYNEQSF.

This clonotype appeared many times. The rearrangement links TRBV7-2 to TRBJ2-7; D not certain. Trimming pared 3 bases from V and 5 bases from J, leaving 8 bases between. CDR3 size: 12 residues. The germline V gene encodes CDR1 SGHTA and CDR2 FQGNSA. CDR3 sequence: CASSFSIDEQYF. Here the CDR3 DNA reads TGTGCCAGCAGCTTCTCGATCGACGAGCAGTACTTC.

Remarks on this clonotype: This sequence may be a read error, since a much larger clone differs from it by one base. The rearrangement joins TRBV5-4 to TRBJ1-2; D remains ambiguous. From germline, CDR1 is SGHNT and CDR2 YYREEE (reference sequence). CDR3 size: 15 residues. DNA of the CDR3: TGTGCCAGCAGCCCGGGCCTCTCGGCTGTCTATAGCTACACCTTC. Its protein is CASSPGLSAVYSYTF. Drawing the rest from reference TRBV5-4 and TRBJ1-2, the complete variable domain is ETGVTQSPTHLIKTRGQQVTLRCSSQSGHNTVSWYQQALGQGPQFIFQYYREEENGRGNFPPRFSGLQFPNYSSELNVNALELDDSALYLCASSPGLSAVYSYTFGSGTRLTVV.

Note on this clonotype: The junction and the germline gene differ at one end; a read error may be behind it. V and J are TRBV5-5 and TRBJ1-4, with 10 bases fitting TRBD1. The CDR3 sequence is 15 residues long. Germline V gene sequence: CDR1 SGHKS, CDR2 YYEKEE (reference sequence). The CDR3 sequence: CASSLAGQGGEKLFF. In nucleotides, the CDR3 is TGCGCCAGCAGCTTGGCAGGACAGGGGGGGGAAAAACTGTTTTTT.

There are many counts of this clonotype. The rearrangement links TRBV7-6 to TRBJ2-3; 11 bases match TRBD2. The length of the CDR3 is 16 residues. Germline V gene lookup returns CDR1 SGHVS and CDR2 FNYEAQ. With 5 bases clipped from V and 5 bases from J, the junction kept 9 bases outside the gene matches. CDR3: CASSRRTSGRGDTQYF. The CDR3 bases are TGTGCCAGCAGCCGAAGAACTAGCGGGAGAGGAGATACGCAGTATTTT.